A single sample is the source of the 23 T cell receptor beta chains below, sequenced in a study of control samples from healthy donors and cancer patients. Sequencing was performed with immunoSEQ multiplex PCR; in TCRdb, only in-frame clones are kept and a portion is missing. The sample contains about 120,000 clones, 89% of which appear only once. The sample was blood. The origin of the receptors is a man over 45 in good health.

This clone has just one count. The J gene is TRBJ1-2, the V gene TRBV10-3, with 11 bases aligning to TRBD1. After removal of 10 bases from V and 3 bases from J, the junction contained 10 bases not matched to a gene. Germline loops: CDR1 ENHRY, CDR2 SYGVKD. This CDR3 contains 15 residues. This CDR3 reads CATAGQGVEDYGYTF. The CDR3 DNA follows: TGTGCCACCGCGGGACAGGGGGTTGAAGACTATGGCTACACCTTC.

This clone was seen once. The J gene is TRBJ2-7, the V gene TRBV5-1; D remains unclear. CDR3 length equals 14 residues. Per germline, CDR1 SGHRS and CDR2 YFSETQ. Trimming took off 1 base at V and 5 bases at J, with 13 bases between the two ends. CDR3 coding DNA: TGCGCCAGCAGCTTGTATAGAAATAACCACGAGCAGTACTTC. Translated, it gives CASSLYRNNHEQYF. The full variable domain, with the rest looked up from reference TRBV5-1 and TRBJ2-7, is KAGVTQTPRYLIKTRGQQVTLSCSPISGHRSVSWYQQTPGQGLQFLFEYFSETQRNKGNFPGRFSGRQFSNSRSEMNVSTLELGDSALYLCASSLYRNNHEQYFGPGTRLTVT.

CDR3 sequence reads: CAIRGGVSEAFF. The DNA for the CDR3 is TGTGCCATCAGGGGGGGGGTTAGTGAAGCTTTCTTT. The chain employs TRBV10-3 and TRBJ1-1; TRBD1 might be the D (5 bases). CDR3 length: 12 amino acids. Germline CDR1 reads ENHRY; CDR2 reads SYGVKD. Trimming shortened V by 6 bases and J by 7 bases, and 12 bases separated the two germline ends.

V gene TRBV30 combines with J gene TRBJ1-5, with 7 bases fitting TRBD1. Germline V CDR1 and CDR2: GTSNPN, SVGIG (reference sequence). This CDR3 comprises 16 residues. V lost 2 bases and J lost 1; bases outside the gene matches: 8. CDR3 in DNA: TGTGCCTGGAGTCGACAGGGAATGGGGAGCAATCAGCCCCAGCATTTT. It is translated as CAWSRQGMGSNQPQHF.

V usage is TRBV27 and J usage is TRBJ2-1; D is possibly TRBD1 or TRBD2 (6 bases each). The V gene lost 8 bases and the J gene lost 6 bases, with 17 bases spanning the gap. The CDR3 loop spans 14 amino acids. In germline, CDR1 is MNHEY, CDR2 SMNVEV (reference sequence). Written as DNA, the CDR3 is TGTGCCAGCGGGGGGCACAGGGCTGGCAATGAGCAGTTCTTC. Amino acids: CASGGHRAGNEQFF.

V is TRBV19 and J is TRBJ2-5; D gene uncertain. V was trimmed by 5 bases and J by 1 base, leaving 8 bases between them. The CDR3 consists of 13 residues. Germline V gene data show CDR1 as LNHDA and CDR2 as SQIVND (reference sequence). CDR3 amino acids: CASSPLSQETQYF. The CDR3 DNA follows: TGTGCCAGTAGTCCCCTGAGCCAAGAGACCCAGTACTTC.

The V call is TRBV3-1 (or the pseudogene TRBV3-2), the J call TRBJ1-1; D is possibly TRBD1 (5 bases). In germline, CDR1 is LGHDT, CDR2 YNNKEL (reference sequence). The CDR3 runs to 14 residues. Between the trimmed V and J ends, which lost 3 bases and 11 bases, there was a span of 19 bases. CDR3 amino acids: CASSHLRGGPGAFF. CDR3 nucleotide sequence: TGTGCCAGCAGCCACCTAAGGGGAGGTCCCGGGGCTTTCTTT.

The chain carries TRBV5-5 and TRBJ2-2, with 8 bases aligning to TRBD1. Germline V gene data show CDR1 as SGHKS and CDR2 as YYEKEE (reference sequence). The CDR3 covers 16 residues. J gave up 5 bases and V 0 bases, and 6 bases lay outside the gene matches. For the CDR3, the DNA is TGTGCCAGCAGCTTGGAGTGGACAGGGCGAACCGGGGAGCTGTTTTTT. It specifies CASSLEWTGRTGELFF.

The sample holds one count of this clone. This sequence joins TRBV2 and TRBJ1-4; 8 bases are shared with TRBD1. CDR3 length equals 16 residues. Germline lookup yields CDR1 SNHLY and CDR2 FYNNEI. The ends lost 5 bases at V and 5 bases at J; junction bases unmatched: 10. The DNA of the CDR3 is TGTGCCAGCAGTATGACAGGGGCTAGGGAAAATGAAAAACTGTTTTTT. It translates to CASSMTGARENEKLFF.

The V gene is TRBV7-9, the J gene TRBJ2-1; the D is unclear. Germline values: CDR1 SEHNR, CDR2 FQNEAQ (reference sequence). The V and J ends lost 4 bases and 10 bases respectively, with 17 bases between them. CDR3 length: 14 amino acids. CDR3 protein: CASSSPGPLREQFF. CDR3 sequence (DNA): TGTGCCAGCAGCTCACCGGGCCCGTTAAGGGAGCAGTTCTTC.

The chain couples TRBV5-1 to TRBJ2-1; 10 bases match TRBD2. The J segment lost 9 bases and the V segment lost 3 bases, leaving 3 bases of the junction unmatched. The length of the CDR3 is 13 residues. Germline V gene lookup returns CDR1 SGHRS and CDR2 YFSETQ. For the CDR3, the DNA is TGCGCCAGCAGCTGGACTAGCGGTGGTGAGCAGTTCTTC. Its protein is CASSWTSGGEQFF.

The chain carries TRBV5-6 and TRBJ2-7; either TRBD1 or TRBD2 may fit D (5 bases each). Germline CDR1 is SGHDT and CDR2 is YYEEEE. The V end lost 3 bases, the J end lost 9 bases, and 16 bases lay between the germline ends. CDR3 size: 13 residues. The CDR3 DNA reads as TGTGCCAGCAGCTCCAATCCCGGGACGGGGCAGTACTTC. This codes for CASSSNPGTGQYF.

V is TRBV21-1 and J is TRBJ2-2; the table's D call, TRBD1, has no DNA check behind it. TRBV21-1 is termed a pseudogene. The CDR3 totals 14 residues. The CDR3 DNA follows: TGTGCCAGCACAGGGACAGGTCAAACCGGGGAGCTGTTTTTT. It yields the protein CASTGTGQTGELFF.

The chain carries TRBV27 and TRBJ1-6; 7 nucleotides align to TRBD1. This CDR3 region has 17 residues. The germline gives CDR1 MNHEY, CDR2 SMNVEV (reference sequence). J lost 7 bases, V lost 4 bases, and 13 bases had no gene match. The CDR3 DNA reads TGTGCCAGCAGTTCCCATGTGAGGACAGGACAAAATTCACCCCTCCACTTT. The encoded protein is CASSSHVRTGQNSPLHF.

Only one count was recorded for this clone. This sequence joins TRBV18 and TRBJ2-2, with TRBD1 identical over 8 bases. CDR3 length equals 15 residues. After removal of 3 bases from V and 4 bases from J, the junction contained 4 bases not matched to a gene. Germline lookup yields CDR1 KGHSH and CDR2 LQKENI. Here the CDR3 reads CASSPLQGGTGELFF. As DNA, the CDR3 is TGTGCCAGCTCACCCTTACAGGGGGGCACCGGGGAGCTGTTTTTT.

The table lists this clone with many counts. The chain combines TRBV18 with TRBJ1-6; D might be TRBD1 (5 bases). The CDR3 is made up of 15 amino acids. V shed 2 bases and J shed 8 bases, with 13 bases lying between them. Germline V gene sequence: CDR1 KGHSH, CDR2 LQKENI. The CDR3 protein is CASSPGMGGDSPLHF. In DNA form, the CDR3 reads TGTGCCAGCTCACCAGGGATGGGGGGAGATTCACCCCTCCACTTT.

This clone was detected once. The chain uses TRBV7-2 and TRBJ1-4, with D tentatively TRBD1 (5 bases). The CDR3 has 13 amino acids. V was shortened by 7 bases and J by 8 bases, with 14 bases between the two germline ends. CDR1 and CDR2 from the germline V gene are SGHTA and FQGNSA. The CDR3: CASTPGGDEKLFF. The CDR3 coding sequence is TGTGCCAGCACCCCCGGGGGGGACGAAAAACTGTTTTTT.

The V call is TRBV6-5, the J call TRBJ2-3; perhaps TRBD1 as D (5 bases). V was trimmed by 6 bases and J by 6 bases, leaving 13 bases between them. CDR1 is MNHEY, CDR2 SVGAGI, per germline. The CDR3 loop spans 13 amino acids. The CDR3 DNA follows: TGTGCCAGCAGAACAGGCGGTTGGGATACGCAGTATTTT. This sequence encodes CASRTGGWDTQYF.

This chain connects TRBV6-5 to TRBJ2-2; D unclear. Germline lookup yields CDR1 MNHEY and CDR2 SVGAGI. Trimming left V 2 bases short and J 6 bases short, with 7 bases between. This CDR3 has 13 residues. In DNA, the CDR3 is TGTGCCAGCAGTTACGGACGGTCCGGGGAGCTGTTTTTT. Protein: CASSYGRSGELFF.

The chain has TRBV27 and TRBJ2-2; weak D call: TRBD1 (6 bases). Germline lookup yields CDR1 MNHEY and CDR2 SMNVEV (reference sequence). V lost 6 bases and J lost 1, with 9 bases in between. This CDR3 spans 14 amino acids. The DNA for the CDR3 is TGTGCCAGCAGCCCCAGGGGGAACACCGGGGAGCTGTTTTTT. As protein: CASSPRGNTGELFF.

The rearrangement uses TRBV3-1 (or the pseudogene TRBV3-2) and TRBJ1-6; a weak D match, TRBD1 (5 bases). Germline V gene sequence: CDR1 LGHDT, CDR2 YNNKEL (reference sequence). This CDR3 has 13 residues. V gave up 4 bases and J gave up 7 bases, with 8 bases separating them. CDR3 DNA sequence: TGTGCCAGCAGCCTCACAGGAAATTCACCCCTCCACTTT. It yields the protein CASSLTGNSPLHF.

The chain is built from TRBV6-6 and TRBJ1-1; D uncertain. Trimming took 5 bases from V and 3 from J, leaving 10 bases between them. The CDR3 runs to 13 residues. The germline CDR1 and CDR2 sequences are MNHNY and SVGAGI (reference sequence). CDR3: CASSPPMDTEAFF. The CDR3 DNA is TGTGCCAGCAGTCCGCCCATGGACACTGAAGCTTTCTTT.

This clone was seen only once. This chain uses TRBV5-1 with TRBJ2-5; the match to TRBD2 covers 8 bases. Germline V lookup: CDR1 SGHRS, CDR2 YFSETQ. Trimming cost V 4 bases and J 0 bases; bases outside gene matches: 2. The CDR3 has 14 amino acids. In DNA, the CDR3 is TGCGCCAGCAGCCCGGGAGGGTACCAAGAGACCCAGTACTTC. Amino acid sequence: CASSPGGYQETQYF.